The following is a T cell receptor beta chain sequence with its context. The sample originates from a study of T cell changes during pregnancy in multiple sclerosis. Per germline, CDR1 SGHDN and CDR2 FVKESK. V was trimmed by 6 bases and J by 4 bases, leaving 10 bases between them. The CDR3 is 12 amino acids. Assay: immunoSEQ multiplex PCR; the TCRdb copy retains only in-frame clones and omits some. The sample shows around 50,000 clones, about 94% of them seen only once. This sequence was found in a female donor with multiple sclerosis, enrolled in a pregnancy study. V and J are TRBV14 and TRBJ2-7; D unclear. The sample in question was CD4+ T cells from peripheral blood mononuclear cells, obtained in the first trimester of pregnancy. The CDR3 DNA reads as TGTGCCAGCAGTTCTAGTGGGTACGAGCAGTACTTC. Residues: CASSSSGYEQYF.